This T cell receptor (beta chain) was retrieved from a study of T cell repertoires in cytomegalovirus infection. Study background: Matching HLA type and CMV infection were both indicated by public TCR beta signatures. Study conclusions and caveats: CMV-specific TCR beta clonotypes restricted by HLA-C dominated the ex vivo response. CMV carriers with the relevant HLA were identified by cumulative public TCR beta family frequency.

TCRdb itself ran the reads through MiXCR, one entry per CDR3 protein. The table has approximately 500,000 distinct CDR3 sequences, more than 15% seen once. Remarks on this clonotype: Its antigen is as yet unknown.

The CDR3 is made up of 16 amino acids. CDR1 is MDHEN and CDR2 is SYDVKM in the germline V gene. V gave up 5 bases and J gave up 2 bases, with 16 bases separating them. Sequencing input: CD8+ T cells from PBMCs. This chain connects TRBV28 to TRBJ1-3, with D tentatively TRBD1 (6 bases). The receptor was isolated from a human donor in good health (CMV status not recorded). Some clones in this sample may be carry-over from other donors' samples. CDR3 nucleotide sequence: TGTGCCAGCAGTCCAGGGGTTTCAGACGCTGGAAACACCATATATTTT. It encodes CASSPGVSDAGNTIYF.